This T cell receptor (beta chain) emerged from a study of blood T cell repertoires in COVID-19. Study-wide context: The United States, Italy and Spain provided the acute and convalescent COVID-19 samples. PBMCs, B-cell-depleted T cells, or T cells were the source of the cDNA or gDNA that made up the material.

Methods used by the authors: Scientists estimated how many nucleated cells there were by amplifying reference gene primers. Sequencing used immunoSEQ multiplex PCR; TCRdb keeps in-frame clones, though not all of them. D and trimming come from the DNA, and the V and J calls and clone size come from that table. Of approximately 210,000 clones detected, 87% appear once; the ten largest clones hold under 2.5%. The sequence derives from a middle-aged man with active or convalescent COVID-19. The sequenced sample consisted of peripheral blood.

Here the CDR3 DNA reads TGCGCCAGCAGCCAAGAATTTTTGGCAGCGGTGGATACGCAGTATTTT. Amino acids: CASSQEFLAAVDTQYF. The chain combines TRBV4-1 with TRBJ2-3; TRBD2 is a possible D gene (5 bases). Germline V CDR1 and CDR2: MGHRA, YSYEKL. V lost 0 bases to trimming and J lost 6 bases, with 16 bases between them. The length of the CDR3 is 16 residues.